A selection of T cell receptor beta chains follows, all from one sample in a study of T cells after yellow fever vaccination. A single record per CDR3 protein comes from TCRdb applying MiXCR to the 5' RACE reads. The table includes under 400,000 distinct CDR3 sequences, around 12% detected once. The sequencing used CD4+ T cells sorted from PBMCs, collected 15 days after the yellow fever booster vaccination. The receptors were sampled from a man between 18 and 29 years old who received the YFV17D yellow fever vaccine. The CDR3 runs from the conserved cysteine through the conserved F or W. The D gene is left open where the match is weak. The size of a clone is reported for some rows only, either as once, few or many, or as a class for expanded clones.

v_call	clone_size	j_call	d_call	cdr3_nt	cdr3_aa
TRBV20-1	many	TRBJ2-4	NA	TGCAGTGTTTATTCCAGTAACATTCAGTACTTC	CSVYSSNIQYF
TRBV7-2	few	TRBJ2-3	NA	TGTGCCAGCAGCTTAGTCATGTCAGATACGCAGTATTTT	CASSLVMSDTQYF
TRBV5-1	NA	TRBJ2-5	NA	TGCGCCAGCAGCCCCGGCGGTCGGTGGGGGGAAGAGACCCAGTACTTC	CASSPGGRWGEETQYF
TRBV4-3	few	TRBJ2-5	TRBD1	TGCGCCAGCAGCCCACGACAGGGTGGGACCCAGTACTTC	CASSPRQGGTQYF
TRBV18	NA	TRBJ1-5	NA	TGTGCCAGCTCAGTGGACCTCCAAGTTCAGCCCCAGCATTTT	CASSVDLQVQPQHF
TRBV24-1	NA	TRBJ2-3	NA	TGTGCCACCAGTGATTCCGGGGGTGATACGCAGTATTTT	CATSDSGGDTQYF
TRBV20-1	NA	TRBJ2-3	TRBD2	TGCAGTGCTCTGACTAGCGGGGGATACACAGATACGCAGTATTTT	CSALTSGGYTDTQYF
TRBV7-2	few	TRBJ1-5	TRBD1	TGTGCCAGCAGCGCACACAGGGGGGAACAGCCCCAGCATTTT	CASSAHRGEQPQHF
TRBV24-1	few	TRBJ2-7	TRBD1	TGTGCCACCAGTGAGAGGGGCTTTCGGGGCAGGGGGTTCACGGACGAGCAGTACTTC	CATSERGFRGRGFTDEQYF
TRBV5-1	few	TRBJ2-3	NA	TGCGCCAGCAGCTACGACCCTGAGAAAAGCACAGATACGCAGTATTTT	CASSYDPEKSTDTQYF
TRBV4-1	few	TRBJ1-5	NA	TGCGCCAGCAGCCCGGACGAGGTTTACAATCAGCCCCAGCATTTT	CASSPDEVYNQPQHF
TRBV3-1	few	TRBJ1-1	NA	TGTGCCAGCAGCCAAAGGACACAGAACACTGAAGCTTTCTTT	CASSQRTQNTEAFF
TRBV18	NA	TRBJ1-1	NA	TGTGCCAGCTCACCAGGTACGGGGAGGCGGACTGAAGCTTTCTTT	CASSPGTGRRTEAFF
TRBV29-1	many	TRBJ2-1	NA	TGCAGCGTTGTGTGGGGGGCAGGAGGGAATGAGCAGTTCTTC	CSVVWGAGGNEQFF
TRBV20-1	NA	TRBJ2-1	TRBD1	TGCAGTGCGAGGGGACAGGGATTGAGGAATGAGCAGTTCTTC	CSARGQGLRNEQFF
TRBV6-6	once	TRBJ1-1	NA	TGTGCCAGCAGTGCAGGGACGTCTGAAGCTTTCTTT	CASSAGTSEAFF
TRBV18	few	TRBJ2-7	NA	TGTGCCAGCTCACCATCATCCCACGAGCAGTACTTC	CASSPSSHEQYF
TRBV6-5	NA	TRBJ1-3	NA	TGTGCCAGCAGTTATTCGTCCCCCCCGAGAGGAAACACCATATATTTT	CASSYSSPPRGNTIYF
TRBV6-5	few	TRBJ2-2	TRBD2	TGTGCCAGCAGTTACGTTGCTCCTTCGGGGGGCGGGGAGCTGTTTTTT	CASSYVAPSGGGELFF
TRBV6-2/TRBV6-3	NA	TRBJ1-3	NA	TGTGCAAGCACCCGGAGGGTACCTGGAAACACCATATATTTT	CASTRRVPGNTIYF
TRBV20-1	few	TRBJ2-3	NA	TGCAGTGCTAGAATCGGACTGGATACGCAGTATTTT	CSARIGLDTQYF
TRBV2	NA	TRBJ1-1	NA	TGTGCCAGCAGTGCCCTGTCGATTAGGTCCACTGAAGCTTTCTTT	CASSALSIRSTEAFF
TRBV20-1	NA	TRBJ1-2	NA	TGCAGTGCCCTAGGAGCAGGGAGTACTGGCTACACCTTC	CSALGAGSTGYTF
TRBV12-3/TRBV12-4	NA	TRBJ2-7	NA	TGTGCCAGCAGTGTGAAAGGCTCCTACGAGCAGTACTTC	CASSVKGSYEQYF
TRBV5-1	NA	TRBJ2-1	NA	TGCGCCAGCAGTCTGCTAGCGAGTAGGGATGAGCAGTTCTTC	CASSLLASRDEQFF
TRBV20-1	many	TRBJ2-5	TRBD1	TGCAGTGCTAGATCTTTGGGGACAGGCTGGAAAGAGACCCAGTACTTC	CSARSLGTGWKETQYF
TRBV6-2/TRBV6-3	few	TRBJ1-2	NA	TGTGCCAGCACCGACCCCGAGGGAGGCTACACCTTC	CASTDPEGGYTF
TRBV7-3	few	TRBJ2-1	NA	TGTGCCAGCAGCCCGGGGGTGTCATACAATGAGCAGTTCTTC	CASSPGVSYNEQFF
TRBV5-1	NA	TRBJ2-1	TRBD1	TGCGCCAGCAGCTTGGCCGGGACAGGGGAGGATGAGCAGTTCTTC	CASSLAGTGEDEQFF
TRBV7-2	NA	TRBJ2-7	NA	TGTGCCAGCAGCTTGGAGACCGAAGGGGAGCAGTACTTC	CASSLETEGEQYF
TRBV4-1	few	TRBJ1-5	NA	TGCGCCAGCAGCCAAGATCGGGCACGCTATAGCAATCAGCCCCAGCATTTT	CASSQDRARYSNQPQHF
TRBV18	NA	TRBJ1-5	TRBD1	TGTGCCAGCTCACCTCTCCCCGTTACAGGGGGCATTCAGCCCCAGCATTTT	CASSPLPVTGGIQPQHF
TRBV18	few	TRBJ2-1	TRBD1	TGTGCCAGCTCCCCGAAGACAGGGACCTACAATGAGCAGTTCTTC	CASSPKTGTYNEQFF
TRBV12-3/TRBV12-4	NA	TRBJ2-7	NA	TGTGCCAGCCATAGACGTAAGCTGGGAAACATACACATTTCCTACGAGCAGTACTTC	CASHRRKLGNIHISYEQYF
TRBV24-1	few	TRBJ2-1	NA	TGTGCCACCAGTGATACCATGGCGGGGAATGAGCAGTTCTTC	CATSDTMAGNEQFF
TRBV20-1	NA	TRBJ2-5	NA	TGCAGTGCTAGAGATTGGAAGGGGCATCAAGAGACCCAGTACTTC	CSARDWKGHQETQYF
TRBV12-3/TRBV12-4	few	TRBJ2-3	NA	TGTGCCAGCGAAGCGAGGGGGGCAGATACGCAGTATTTT	CASEARGADTQYF
TRBV20-1	NA	TRBJ2-7	NA	TGCAGTGCTAGAGATCGAGACGGCTACGAGCAGTACTTC	CSARDRDGYEQYF
TRBV7-8	many	TRBJ2-1	NA	TGTGCCAGCAGCTTAGTTTCGATCTACAATGAGCAGTTCTTC	CASSLVSIYNEQFF
TRBV5-1	many	TRBJ2-1	NA	TGCGCCAGCAGCTCGCCCCGGGGGGCAGACAATGAGCAGTTCTTC	CASSSPRGADNEQFF
TRBV29-1	many	TRBJ1-2	NA	TGCAGCGTTGCATATCAGGGATCAGGCTATGGCTACACCTTC	CSVAYQGSGYGYTF
TRBV20-1	NA	TRBJ2-7	TRBD2	TGCAGTGCTAGAGGGCTAGCGGGGGGTTTAAGGGAGCAGTACTTC	CSARGLAGGLREQYF
TRBV6-6	NA	TRBJ2-3	NA	TGTGCCAGCAGTTCCCGGGACAAAGGCACAGATACGCAGTATTTT	CASSSRDKGTDTQYF
TRBV30	NA	TRBJ1-2	NA	TGTGCCTGGAGTGGACAGACAGACGGTGGCTACACCTTC	CAWSGQTDGGYTF
TRBV5-1	NA	TRBJ2-5	NA	TGCGCCAGCTGCCGGACGGTCCAAGAGACCCAGTACTTC	CASCRTVQETQYF
TRBV14	few	TRBJ2-5	TRBD2	TGTGCCAGCAGCCAGCTAACTAGCGGAGAGACCCAGTACTTC	CASSQLTSGETQYF
TRBV12-5	many	TRBJ2-5	NA	TGTGCTAGTGGCCTAGGGGAGACCCAGTACTTC	CASGLGETQYF
TRBV15	few	TRBJ2-1	TRBD1	TGTGCCACCAGCTTCAGGACAGGGGCGCAGGATGAGCAGTTCTTC	CATSFRTGAQDEQFF
TRBV7-3	NA	TRBJ2-1	NA	TGTGCCAGCAGCTTTTTTCTTGCCGGTAAATACTGCTCCTACAATGAGCAGTTCTTC	CASSFFLAGKYCSYNEQFF
TRBV10-3	many	TRBJ2-1	NA	TGTGCCACTCATCCCGGGACCACCGTCAATGAGCAGTTCTTC	CATHPGTTVNEQFF
TRBV5-1	NA	TRBJ1-6	NA	TGCGCCAGCAGCTTCGAAGCAGGGAATTCACCCCTCCACTTT	CASSFEAGNSPLHF
TRBV18	many	TRBJ1-3	NA	TGTGCCAGCTCCCTAACCGACAGGGGAAACACCATATATTTT	CASSLTDRGNTIYF
TRBV7-9	NA	TRBJ2-5	TRBD1	TGTGCCAGCAGCCCCGGGACAGGCCACCAAGAGACCCAGTACTTC	CASSPGTGHQETQYF
TRBV7-9	few	TRBJ1-4	NA	TGTGCCAGCAGTAGCGACGGGATTCCCGAAAAACTGTTTTTT	CASSSDGIPEKLFF